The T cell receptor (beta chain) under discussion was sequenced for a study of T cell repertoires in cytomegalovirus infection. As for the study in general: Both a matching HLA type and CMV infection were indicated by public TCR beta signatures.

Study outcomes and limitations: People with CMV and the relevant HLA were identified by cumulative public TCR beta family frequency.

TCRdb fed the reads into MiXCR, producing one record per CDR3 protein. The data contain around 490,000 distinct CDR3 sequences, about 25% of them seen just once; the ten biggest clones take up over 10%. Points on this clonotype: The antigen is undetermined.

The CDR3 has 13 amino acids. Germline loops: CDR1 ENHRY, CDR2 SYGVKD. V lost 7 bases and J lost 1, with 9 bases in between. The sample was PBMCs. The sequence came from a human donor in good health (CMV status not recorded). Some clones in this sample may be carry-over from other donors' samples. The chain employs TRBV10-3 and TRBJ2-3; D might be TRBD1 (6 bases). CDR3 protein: CAITPGGTDTQYF. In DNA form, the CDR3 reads TGTGCCATCACCCCAGGGGGCACAGATACGCAGTATTTT.